These T cell receptor beta chains were read from a single sample in a study of shared clonotypes between healthy human individuals. Method: immunoSEQ multiplex PCR; TCRdb's copy keeps in-frame clones and lacks some. Among 1.5 million to 2.5 million clones listed, about 95% were seen once. Sequenced input: naive CD8+ T cells sorted from blood. These receptor sequences come from a man younger than 35 in good health. Both conserved end residues are trimmed from each CDR3.

cdr3_aa	v_call	j_call
ASSLIGSLTEAF	TRBV6-5	TRBJ1-1
ASGGRAVNTEAF	TRBV7-9	TRBJ1-1
ASSLGGRTPYNEQF	TRBV7-6	TRBJ2-1
ASSPGGQGLQPQH	TRBV7-9	TRBJ1-5
ASSIRASGGSYEQY	TRBV19	TRBJ2-7
ASSQESGTLVSYGNTIY	TRBV4-3	TRBJ1-3
ASSPSGQGSYEQY	TRBV19	TRBJ2-7
ASSRQGANQPQH	TRBV27	TRBJ1-5
ASSLGVRAYEQY	TRBV5-5	TRBJ2-7
ASSLVRGSYNEQF	TRBV27	TRBJ2-1
ASSLTGLAGVGYEQY	TRBV27	TRBJ2-7
ASSFRDGLYEQY	TRBV5-8	TRBJ2-7
ASRARGSEQY	TRBV25-1	TRBJ2-7
ASSSDRGLGNEQF	TRBV7-9	TRBJ2-1
ASSVETQY	TRBV2	TRBJ2-5
ASSLGGGEY	TRBV5-4	TRBJ2-3
ATQQGAYTEAF	TRBV5-6	TRBJ1-1
ASSVGHEKLF	TRBV5-6	TRBJ1-4
ASNAPLTGELF	TRBV6-1	TRBJ2-2
ASSTGTSGDYEQY	TRBV13	TRBJ2-7
ASSTFNQPQH	TRBV7-9	TRBJ1-5
ASSDPEVYGYT	TRBV6-1	TRBJ1-2